Below are 16 T cell receptor beta chains sequenced from a single sample in a study of T cells after yellow fever vaccination (dated by TCRdb to between 2018 and 2020). Taken with the paper, the label for treatment or condition translates to: live attenuated yellow fever vaccine strain. Library preparation employed 5' RACE. TCRdb records Illumina HiSeq 2500 as the sequencer. In-frame beta chains were kept once TCRdb had trimmed the public reads at Q25 with fastp and called clones with MiXCR. Every entry covers one CDR3 protein and lists the most common genes and DNA from its rows. This sample lists a few hundred thousand distinct CDR3 sequences; 17% were detected once. 17% of the sample comes from the top ten. The input for sequencing was PBMCs, taken less than 6 days after the first yellow fever vaccination. Every receptor here comes from a man aged 18-30 years who received the YFV17D yellow fever vaccine.

This clonotype was observed a handful of times. The chain couples TRBV28 to TRBJ2-7, with unresolved D. Per germline, CDR1 MDHEN and CDR2 SYDVKM. V lost 3 bases to trimming and J lost 3 bases, with 12 bases between them. The CDR3 runs to 14 residues. CDR3 protein: CASSFRQGLYEQYV. CDR3 nucleotide sequence: TGTGCCAGCAGTTTCCGCCAAGGCCTCTACGAGCAGTACGTC.

V gene TRBV4-3 combines with J gene TRBJ2-5, with 8 bases matching TRBD1. The CDR3 loop spans 15 amino acids. CDR1 LGHNA and CDR2 YSLEER come from the germline V gene. V trimming: 2 bases; J trimming: 6 bases; junction bases outside the gene matches: 8. The CDR3 sequence: CASSQSSDRAQTQYF. As DNA, the CDR3 is TGCGCCAGCAGCCAATCTTCGGACAGGGCGCAGACCCAGTACTTC.

The V call is TRBV7-8, the J call TRBJ2-1; D may be TRBD2 (6 bases). The CDR3 loop spans 16 amino acids. Trimming removed 2 bases at V and 9 bases at J, with 20 bases between. CDR1 is SGHVS, CDR2 FQNEAQ, per germline. The CDR3 DNA is TGTGCCAGCAGCTTATCCGGGAGTGTATCTTCGGTTGAGCAGTTCTTC. It translates to CASSLSGSVSSVEQFF.

The chain joins TRBV9 to TRBJ2-5, with D perhaps matching TRBD1 or TRBD2 (6 bases each). Germline lookup yields CDR1 SGDLS and CDR2 YYNGEE. V lost 4 bases to trimming and J lost 0 bases, with 13 bases between them. This CDR3 has 15 residues. Here the CDR3 DNA reads TGTGCCAGCAGCCCCCGGGGGCAGAACCAAGAGACCCAGTACTTC. This encodes CASSPRGQNQETQYF. Variable domain in full (rest from reference TRBV9 and TRBJ2-5): DSGVTQTPKHLITATGQRVTLRCSPRSGDLSVYWYQQSLDQGLQFLIQYYNGEERAKGNILERFSAQQFPDLHSELNLSSLELGDSALYFCASSPRGQNQETQYFGPGTRLLVL.

The chain couples TRBV3-1 to TRBJ2-3; the D is unclear. The CDR3 runs to 15 residues. CDR1 and CDR2 (germline): LGHDT, YNNKEL (reference sequence). The V end lost 5 bases, the J end lost 0 bases, and 12 bases lay between the germline ends. The CDR3 bases are TGTGCCAGCAGCACCTCTTCCATAAGCACAGATACGCAGTATTTT. Protein: CASSTSSISTDTQYF.

This clonotype was seen only a few times. The J gene is TRBJ2-6, the V gene TRBV28, with D possibly called TRBD1 or TRBD2 (6 bases each). This CDR3 region has 15 residues. Germline loops: CDR1 MDHEN, CDR2 SYDVKM. Trimming stripped 7 bases from V and 4 bases from J, with 14 bases between. The CDR3, as DNA: TGTGCCAGCACCCTGGGGGGCACCGGGGCCAACGTCCTGACTTTC. Residues: CASTLGGTGANVLTF.

This clonotype was seen many times. The rearrangement joins TRBV7-8 to TRBJ2-5; D not resolved. CDR3 length: 14 residues. The V end lost 0 bases, the J end lost 3 bases, and 8 bases lay between the germline ends. Germline V lookup: CDR1 SGHVS, CDR2 FQNEAQ. The CDR3, as DNA: TGTGCCAGCAGCTTAGCACAGCTGGAAGAGACCCAGTACTTC. Its translation: CASSLAQLEETQYF.

Ten or more counts support this clonotype. The chain is built from TRBV12-3 or TRBV12-4 and TRBJ1-5; TRBD1 is a possible D gene (6 bases). V was clipped by 3 bases and J by 7 bases, with 13 bases between them. The CDR3 has 14 amino acids. DNA for the CDR3: TGTGCCAGCAGTTTTTCCCAGGGGTACCAGCCCCAGCATTTT. This translates into CASSFSQGYQPQHF.

This clonotype was seen a handful of times. The V gene is TRBV6-2 or TRBV6-3, the J gene TRBJ2-7, with D perhaps TRBD1 or TRBD2 (6 bases each). Per the germline V gene, CDR1 is MNHEY and CDR2 is SVGEGT. The CDR3 runs to 13 residues. V lost 4 bases to trimming and J lost 5 bases, with 12 bases between them. Written as DNA, the CDR3 is TGTGCCAGCAGTTCATGGAGGGGGAACGAGCAGTACGTC. Translated, it gives CASSSWRGNEQYV.

V is TRBV7-3 and J is TRBJ2-3, with TRBD2 matching over 8 bases. Germline V lookup: CDR1 SGHTA, CDR2 FQGTGA. CDR3 length: 16 residues. V lost 2 bases, J lost 0 bases, and 4 bases stayed unmatched. The CDR3 bases are TGTGCCAGCAGCTTAGGGACTAGTCGTAGCACAGATACGCAGTATTTT. It codes for CASSLGTSRSTDTQYF.

V usage is TRBV3-1 and J usage is TRBJ2-7, with TRBD1 identical over 8 bases. The germline gives CDR1 LGHDT, CDR2 YNNKEL (reference sequence). The ends lost 10 bases at V and 2 bases at J; junction bases unmatched: 7. The CDR3 spans 13 residues. DNA for the CDR3: TGTGCCAAGAAAGACAGGGGCCCCTACGAGCAGTACGTC. Protein sequence: CAKKDRGPYEQYV.

The V and J genes are TRBV12-3 or TRBV12-4 and TRBJ1-1; 8 bases line up with TRBD1. The CDR3 spans 15 residues. The V segment lost 3 bases and the J segment 3 bases; nucleotides outside the gene matches: 6. The CDR3, as DNA: TGTGCCAGCAGTTTCCCGGCAGGGGGCCACACTGAAGCTTTCTTT. Translated: CASSFPAGGHTEAFF.

This clonotype has a handful of counts. CDR3 DNA: TGTGCCAGCAGCCAAGTCGTCCCCAGCGGGATCGTGAGTTCGGTGACAGATACGCAGTATTTT. Protein sequence: CASSQVVPSGIVSSVTDTQYF. The chain carries TRBV14 and TRBJ2-3; the match to TRBD2 covers 7 bases. The V gene end was trimmed by 1 base and the J gene end by 3 bases; junction bases not matched to a gene: 22. Germline V gene lookup returns CDR1 SGHDN and CDR2 FVKESK. The length of the CDR3 is 21 residues. Full variable domain (missing parts from reference TRBV14 and TRBJ2-3): EAGVTQFPSHSVIEKGQTVTLRCDPISGHDNLYWYRRVMGKEIKFLLHFVKESKQDESGMPNNRFLAERTGGTYSTLKVQPAELEDSGVYFCASSQVVPSGIVSSVTDTQYFGPGTRLTVL.

This clonotype has only a few counts. The chain carries TRBV11-3 and TRBJ1-1, with TRBD1 identical over 7 bases. V gave up 1 base and J gave up 4 bases; unmatched junction bases: 6. The CDR3 sequence is 15 residues long. Germline values: CDR1 SGHNT, CDR2 YENEEA. CDR3 nucleotide sequence: TGTGCCAGCAGCTTAGGACACGCAGGGGGCACTGAAGCTTTCTTT. Translated, it gives CASSLGHAGGTEAFF. The whole variable domain, filled in from reference TRBV11-3 and TRBJ1-1, reads EAGVVQSPRYKIIEKKQPVAFWCNPISGHNTLYWYLQNLGQGPELLIRYENEEAVDDSQLPKDRFSAERLKGVDSTLKIQPAELGDSAVYLCASSLGHAGGTEAFFGQGTRLTVV.

Ten or more counts support this clonotype. The genes are TRBV6-4 and TRBJ2-3; D perhaps matches TRBD2 (5 bases). The CDR3 runs 14 residues. CDR1 is MRHNA, CDR2 SNTAGT, per germline. The V end was cut by 5 bases, the J end by 3 bases, with 12 bases between. CDR3 amino acids: CASSLASGTDTQYF. CDR3 nucleotide sequence: TGTGCCAGCAGTCTAGCTTCAGGAACAGATACGCAGTATTTT.

This clonotype appeared many times. The chain uses TRBV7-2 and TRBJ2-1, with 10 bases lining up with TRBD2. The V gene end was trimmed by 3 bases and the J gene end by 7 bases; junction bases not matched to a gene: 12. CDR3 length: 17 amino acids. Germline lookup yields CDR1 SGHTA and CDR2 FQGNSA. The CDR3 coding sequence is TGTGCCAGCAGCTTTCTTGTAGCGGGGGGCCGCTCAAATGAGCAGTTCTTC. Encoded protein: CASSFLVAGGRSNEQFF.